These 13 T cell receptor beta chains were sequenced from one sample in a study of neoadjuvant anti-PD-1 for oral cavity cancer. Clones were read by immunoSEQ multiplex PCR, and TCRdb kept only the in-frame ones, dropping some. The data hold 9,500 to 15,000 clones, with roughly 60% observed a single time. The source material was tumor tissue, sampled before nivolumab (anti-PD-1) treatment. The receptors originated from a person between 40 and 85 years old with oral cavity squamous cell carcinoma. The donor label of this sample is uncertain.

The chain combines TRBV6-6 with TRBJ1-1; D remains unclear. CDR3 length: 13 amino acids. With 2 bases removed from V and 7 bases from J, the gap between germline ends came to 11 bases. CDR1 and CDR2 from the germline V gene are MNHNY and SVGAGI (reference sequence). The CDR3 reads CASSYGEEDEAFF. CDR3 sequence (DNA): TGTGCCAGCAGTTACGGGGAAGAAGATGAAGCTTTCTTT.

This clone was found once. The V call is TRBV19, the J call TRBJ2-5; 8 bases are shared with TRBD2. This CDR3 contains 14 residues. The V segment lost 1 base and the J segment 4 bases; nucleotides outside the gene matches: 2. Germline-derived CDR1 and CDR2 are LNHDA and SQIVND (reference sequence). The CDR3 is CASSIGTSRETQYF. The CDR3 region has the DNA TGTGCCAGTAGTATAGGGACTAGCAGAGAGACCCAGTACTTC.

The rearrangement links TRBV9 to TRBJ1-1; D possibly corresponds to TRBD1 (5 bases). The CDR3 extends over 19 amino acids. Germline V gene data show CDR1 as SGDLS and CDR2 as YYNGEE. The V and J ends lost 0 bases and 8 bases respectively, with 29 bases between them. The CDR3 spells CASSVGVSTGRRNAGEAFF. The CDR3 coding sequence is TGTGCCAGCAGCGTAGGAGTCAGCACGGGACGGCGTAATGCGGGGGAAGCTTTCTTT.

The J gene is TRBJ2-3, the V gene TRBV11-2; tentatively, D is TRBD2 (5 bases). V gave up 1 base and J gave up 6 bases, with 8 bases separating them. Looked up from germline, CDR1 is SGHAT and CDR2 is FQNNGV. The CDR3 has 13 amino acids. CDR3 in amino acids: CASSLGRRDTQYF. CDR3 DNA: TGTGCCAGCAGCTTAGGGCGGAGGGATACGCAGTATTTT.

This chain joins TRBV5-6 and TRBJ2-1; TRBD1 agrees at 7 bases. Germline-derived CDR1 and CDR2 are SGHDT and YYEEEE. After removal of 5 bases from V and 4 bases from J, the junction contained 9 bases not matched to a gene. This CDR3 contains 15 residues. The CDR3 loop is CASRQGTRAYNEQFF. The CDR3 nucleotides read TGTGCCAGCAGACAGGGGACAAGGGCTTACAATGAGCAGTTCTTC. Full variable domain (rest looked up from reference TRBV5-6 and TRBJ2-1): DAGVTQSPTHLIKTRGQQVTLRCSPKSGHDTVSWYQQALGQGPQFIFQYYEEEERQRGNFPDRFSGHQFPNYSSELNVNALLLGDSALYLCASRQGTRAYNEQFFGPGTRLTVL.

By frequency in the sample, this clone is medium-sized (0.01 to 0.1%). The chain employs TRBV2 and TRBJ2-7, with 7 bases matching TRBD1. Germline V gene sequence: CDR1 SNHLY, CDR2 FYNNEI. With V trimmed by 4 bases and J by 4 bases, 4 bases remained unmatched. CDR3 length equals 13 residues. In DNA form, the CDR3 reads TGTGCCAGCAGTGTTACAGGGGTATACGAGCAGTACTTC. As protein: CASSVTGVYEQYF.

CDR3 nucleotide sequence: TGTGCCAGCAGCGGGATCGGGGTTGGAGAAAAACTGTTTTTT. It is translated as CASSGIGVGEKLFF. The chain joins TRBV5-6 to TRBJ1-4; D is unresolved. The CDR3 sequence is 14 residues long. With 4 bases removed from V and 8 bases from J, the gap between germline ends came to 15 bases. Germline assignment: CDR1 SGHDT and CDR2 YYEEEE.

The V call is TRBV5-1, the J call TRBJ1-2; 12 nucleotides agree with TRBD1. J lost 2 bases, V lost 4 bases, and 0 bases had no gene match. Germline V gene data show CDR1 as SGHRS and CDR2 as YFSETQ. This CDR3 comprises 14 residues. The CDR3 spells CASSGTGGNYGYTF. The CDR3 DNA sequence: TGCGCCAGCAGCGGGACAGGGGGCAACTATGGCTACACCTTC.

The table lists this clone with a few counts. The gene calls are TRBV19 and TRBJ1-1; D remains unclear. V was shortened by 7 bases and J by 1 base, with 4 bases between the two germline ends. The V gene's germline CDR1 is LNHDA and CDR2 SQIVND (reference sequence). The CDR3 sequence is 11 residues long. In DNA form, the CDR3 reads TGTGCCAGTATTGGGAACACTGAAGCTTTCTTT. It yields the protein CASIGNTEAFF. Supplemented by reference TRBV19 and TRBJ1-1, the full variable domain reads DGGITQSPKYLFRKEGQNVTLSCEQNLNHDAMYWYRQDPGQGLRLIYYSQIVNDFQKGDIAEGYSVSREKKESFPLTVTSAQKNPTAFYLCASIGNTEAFFGQGTRLTVV.

The V gene is TRBV9, the J gene TRBJ2-4; D is uncertain. V was cut by 3 bases and J by 0 bases, with 13 bases left in between. Germline-derived CDR1 and CDR2 are SGDLS and YYNGEE. The CDR3 has 16 amino acids. This CDR3 reads CASSEHWSLAKNIQYF. For the CDR3, the DNA is TGTGCCAGCAGCGAGCATTGGTCCCTAGCCAAAAACATTCAGTACTTC.

The chain is built from TRBV7-2 and TRBJ2-2; 7 bases line up with TRBD1. Losses at the gene ends were 3 bases for V and 4 bases for J; bases not matched to a gene: 5. CDR3 length equals 15 residues. Germline assignment: CDR1 SGHTA and CDR2 FQGNSA. The CDR3 coding sequence is TGTGCCAGCAGCTTCTCGGGACAGTTCACCGGGGAGCTGTTTTTT. This codes for CASSFSGQFTGELFF.

The rearrangement links TRBV5-6 to TRBJ1-3, with D unresolved. Germline CDR1 reads SGHDT; CDR2 reads YYEEEE. The CDR3 sequence is 14 residues long. V was shortened by 0 bases and J by 10 bases, with 14 bases between the two germline ends. The CDR3 bases are TGTGCCAGCAGCTTGGCTAGCGGTCCGGGGACCATATATTTT. This translates into CASSLASGPGTIYF. The full variable domain, in which reference TRBV5-6 and TRBJ1-3 provide the parts outside the CDR3, is DAGVTQSPTHLIKTRGQQVTLRCSPKSGHDTVSWYQQALGQGPQFIFQYYEEEERQRGNFPDRFSGHQFPNYSSELNVNALLLGDSALYLCASSLASGPGTIYFGEGSWLTVV.

The chain couples TRBV29-1 to TRBJ1-5; the match to TRBD1 covers 7 bases. The CDR3 contains 13 residues. Germline CDR1 reads SQVTM; CDR2 reads ANQGSEA. J was trimmed by 3 bases and V by 6 bases; bases with no gene match: 5. The chain's CDR3 is CSVSQGNNQPQHF. CDR3 nucleotides: TGCAGCGTGTCACAGGGGAACAATCAGCCCCAGCATTTT.